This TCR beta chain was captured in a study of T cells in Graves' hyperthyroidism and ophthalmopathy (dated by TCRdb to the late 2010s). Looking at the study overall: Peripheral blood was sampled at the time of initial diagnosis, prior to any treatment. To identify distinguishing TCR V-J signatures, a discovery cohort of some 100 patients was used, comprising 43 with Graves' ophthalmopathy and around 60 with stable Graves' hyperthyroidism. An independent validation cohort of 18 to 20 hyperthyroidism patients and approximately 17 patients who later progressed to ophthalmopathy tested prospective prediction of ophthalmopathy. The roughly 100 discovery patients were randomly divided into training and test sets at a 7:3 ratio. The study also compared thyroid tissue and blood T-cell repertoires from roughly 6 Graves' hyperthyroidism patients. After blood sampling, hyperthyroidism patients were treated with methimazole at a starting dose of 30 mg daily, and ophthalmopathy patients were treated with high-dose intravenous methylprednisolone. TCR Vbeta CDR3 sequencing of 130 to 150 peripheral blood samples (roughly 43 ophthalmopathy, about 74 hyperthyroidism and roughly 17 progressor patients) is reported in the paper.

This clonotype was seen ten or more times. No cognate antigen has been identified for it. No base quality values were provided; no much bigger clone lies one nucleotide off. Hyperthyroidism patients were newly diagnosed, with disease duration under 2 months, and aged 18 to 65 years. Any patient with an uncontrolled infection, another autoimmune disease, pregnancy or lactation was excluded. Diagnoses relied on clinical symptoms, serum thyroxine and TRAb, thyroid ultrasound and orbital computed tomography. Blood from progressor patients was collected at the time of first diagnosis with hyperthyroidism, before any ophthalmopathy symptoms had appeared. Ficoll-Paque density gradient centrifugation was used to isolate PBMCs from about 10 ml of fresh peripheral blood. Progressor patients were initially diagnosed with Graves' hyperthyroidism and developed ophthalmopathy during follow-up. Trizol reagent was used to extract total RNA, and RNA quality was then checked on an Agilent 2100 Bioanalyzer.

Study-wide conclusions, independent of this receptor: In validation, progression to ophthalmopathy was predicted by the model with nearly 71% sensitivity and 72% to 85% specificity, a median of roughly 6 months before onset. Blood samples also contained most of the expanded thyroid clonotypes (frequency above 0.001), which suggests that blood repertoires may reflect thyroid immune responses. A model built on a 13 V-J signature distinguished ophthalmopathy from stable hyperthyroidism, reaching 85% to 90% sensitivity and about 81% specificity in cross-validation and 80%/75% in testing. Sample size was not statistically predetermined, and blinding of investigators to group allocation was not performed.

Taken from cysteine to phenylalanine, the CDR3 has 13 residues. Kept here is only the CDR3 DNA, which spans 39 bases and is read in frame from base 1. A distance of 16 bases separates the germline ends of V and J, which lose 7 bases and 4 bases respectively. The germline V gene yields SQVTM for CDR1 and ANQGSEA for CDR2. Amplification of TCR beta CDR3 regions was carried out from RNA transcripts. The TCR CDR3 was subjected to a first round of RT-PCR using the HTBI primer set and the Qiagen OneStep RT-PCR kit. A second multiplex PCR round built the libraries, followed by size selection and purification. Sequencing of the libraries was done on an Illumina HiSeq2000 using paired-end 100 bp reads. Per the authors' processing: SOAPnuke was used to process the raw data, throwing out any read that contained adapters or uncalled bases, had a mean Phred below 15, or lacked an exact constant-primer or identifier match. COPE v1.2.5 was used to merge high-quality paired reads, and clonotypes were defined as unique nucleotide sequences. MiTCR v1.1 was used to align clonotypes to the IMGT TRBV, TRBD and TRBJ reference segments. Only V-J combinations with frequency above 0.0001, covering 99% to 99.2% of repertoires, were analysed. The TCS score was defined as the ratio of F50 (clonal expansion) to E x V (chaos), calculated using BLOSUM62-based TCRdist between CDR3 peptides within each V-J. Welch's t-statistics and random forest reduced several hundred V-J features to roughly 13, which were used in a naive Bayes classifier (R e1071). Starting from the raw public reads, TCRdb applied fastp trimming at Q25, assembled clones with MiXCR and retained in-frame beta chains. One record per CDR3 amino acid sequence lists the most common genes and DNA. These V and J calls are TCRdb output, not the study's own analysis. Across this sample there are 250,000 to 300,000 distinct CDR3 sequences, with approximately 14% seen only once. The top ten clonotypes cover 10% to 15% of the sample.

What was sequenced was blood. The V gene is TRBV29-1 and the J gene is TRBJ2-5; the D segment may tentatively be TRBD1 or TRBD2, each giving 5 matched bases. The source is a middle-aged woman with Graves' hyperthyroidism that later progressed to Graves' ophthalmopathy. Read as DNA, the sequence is TGCAGCGGCCGGGACCTCCGGGGAGAGACCCAGTACTTC. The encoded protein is CSGRDLRGETQYF.